The T cell receptor (beta chain) described here comes from a study of T-cell reconstitution after alpha-beta-depleted transplantation in children. Preparation of the TCRbeta library involved a method that used unique molecular identifiers. TCRdb fed the PCR reads into MiXCR, producing one record per CDR3 protein. The sample lists 330,000 or so distinct CDR3 sequences, 10% occurring once. The sequences come from PBMCs from the stem cell graft donor, collected from the stem cell graft. This clonotype originated in a human donor who donated a stem cell graft to a child with acute lymphoblastic leukemia.

The CDR3 nucleotides are TGTGCCAGCAGTTTAATGGGGGCAAGCACCGGGGAGCTGTTTTTT. Translation gives CASSLMGASTGELFF. The J gene is TRBJ2-2, the V gene TRBV12-3 or TRBV12-4; weak D call: TRBD1 (6 bases). Trimming pared 2 bases from V and 4 bases from J, leaving 11 bases between. The CDR3 consists of 15 residues.